The 29 T cell receptor delta chains given below trace back to one sample, sequenced in a study of γδ T cells in repeated Plasmodium falciparum infection. TCRdb re-identified clones in the multiplex PCR reads via CATT. The sample yields 75,000 to 95,000 delta-chain clones, roughly 0.9% seen once. Vgamma9/Vdelta2+ and Vdelta2-negative gammadelta T cells were flow-sorted from PBMC for bulk sequencing. The sequenced material came from gamma-delta T cells from blood. The receptors come from a pool of human donors (malaria-infected and uninfected, not separated).

This clone is labeled medium-sized. The sample contains more than one DNA sequence encoding this CDR3. The rearrangement links TRDV1 to TRDJ1, with TRDD3 identical over 12 bases. The CDR3 is made up of 26 amino acids. Germline V gene lookup returns CDR1 TSWWSYY and CDR2 QGS. Trimming took 2 bases from V and 0 from J; bases not matched to a gene: 31. CDR3 amino acids: CALGELGPPTISWGIRGPSYTDKLIF. For the CDR3, the DNA is TGTGCTCTTGGGGAATTAGGGCCTCCTACGATTAGCTGGGGGATACGGGGGCCTTCTTACACCGATAAACTCATCTTT.

Notes on this clone: A single base is all that separates this from a far larger clone, so a read error is likely. This sample also contains other DNA sequences that code for the same CDR3. The genes are TRDV2 and TRDJ1; 12 positions agree with TRDD3. Matching the DNA to germline supplied the J gene, which TCRdb does not give. The CDR3 runs 18 residues. J gave up 5 bases and V 1 base, and 13 bases lay outside the gene matches. The germline V gene encodes CDR1 GEAIGNYY and CDR2 EKD. Here the CDR3 DNA reads TGTGCCTGTGACACGATGGGTCTGGGGGATACGCGAGCAGATAAACTCATCTTT. Protein: CACDTMGLGDTRADKLIF.

The sample holds many counts of this clone. V gene TRDV1 combines with J gene TRDJ1; D may be TRDD3 (6 bases). Germline assignment: CDR1 TSWWSYY and CDR2 QGS. This CDR3 comprises 19 residues. Trimming took 6 bases from V and 0 from J, leaving 26 bases between them. The CDR3 loop is CALGGRRVLGNLYTDKLIF. CDR3 in DNA: TGTGCTCTTGGAGGCCGTCGTGTTCTGGGGAACTTGTACACCGATAAACTCATCTTT.

A note on this clone: TCRdb shows a much larger clone's protein in place of this DNA's translation, and the two differ at residue 11, likely through a read error; the protein shown is translated from the DNA. The chain employs TRDV2 and TRDJ1; TRDD3 matches 10 bases. TCRdb is silent on the J gene; assignment here came from matching the DNA to germline. There are 18 residues in the CDR3. The trim removed 6 bases at V and 0 bases at J, leaving 15 bases unmatched. Germline V gene sequence: CDR1 GEAIGNYY, CDR2 EKD. The CDR3 DNA is TGTGCCTGTTCTTCCTTGGGTACTGGGGGATCTTACACCGATAAACTCATCTTT. Its translation is CACSSLGTGGSYTDKLIF.

This clone was observed many times. V and J are TRDV2 and TRDJ1, with D possibly TRDD3 on 5 matching bases. Germline V gene data show CDR1 as GEAIGNYY and CDR2 as EKD. The CDR3 runs 15 residues. V was clipped by 3 bases and J by 3 bases, with 16 bases between them. In DNA, the CDR3 is TGTGCCTGTGACTCAGTTTCCGGGATTGCCGATAAACTCATCTTT. Its protein product is CACDSVSGIADKLIF.

This clone showed up just a few times. TCRdb shows a much larger clone's protein in place of this DNA's translation, and the two differ at residue 8, likely through a read error; the protein shown is translated from the DNA. The chain is built from TRDV2 and TRDJ1; D perhaps matches TRDD3 (5 bases). Here the J gene was assigned by germline matching of the DNA, as TCRdb has none. Looked up from germline, CDR1 is GEAIGNYY and CDR2 is EKD. The CDR3 totals 15 residues. V was shortened by 3 bases and J by 0 bases, with 13 bases between the two germline ends. The CDR3 region has the DNA TGTGCCTGTGACGCGTTACTGGAGGACACCGATAAACTCATCTTT. Amino acid sequence: CACDALLEDTDKLIF.

This clone occurred a few times. The TCRdb protein comes from a much larger clone and disagrees with this DNA's translation at residue 13, likely due to a read error; the protein given here is derived from the DNA. The chain combines TRDV1 with TRDJ1, with 10 bases that match TRDD3. CDR1 and CDR2 from the germline V gene are TSWWSYY and QGS. Trimming cost V 6 bases and J 4 bases; bases outside gene matches: 17. CDR3 length: 18 amino acids. CDR3: CALGLPTGDTRRIDKLIF. CDR3 nucleotide sequence: TGTGCTCTTGGACTCCCTACGGGGGATACGCGCCGCATCGATAAACTCATCTTT.

Worth noting for this clone: TCRdb has a much larger clone's protein, which differs at residue 4 from the translation of this DNA, likely because of a read error; what is shown is the protein translated from the DNA. The chain is built from TRDV2 and TRDJ1; 8 nucleotides agree with TRDD3. TCRdb does not report a J gene; here it was assigned by matching the DNA to germline references. The CDR3 contains 17 residues. In germline, CDR1 is GEAIGNYY, CDR2 EKD. The V segment lost 5 bases and the J segment 3 bases; nucleotides outside the gene matches: 16. DNA of the CDR3: TGTGCCTGTGGCCTACTGGGGGTGTCCGATCCCCCCGATAAACTCATCTTT. Translated, it gives CACGLLGVSDPPDKLIF.

Worth noting for this clone: TCRdb pairs this DNA with a much larger clone's protein that differs at residue 19, likely a read error; the protein shown was translated from the DNA. The V gene is TRDV1, but the J gene lacks a call; TRDD3 is taken as the D call from the table, unchecked against the DNA. Germline V gives CDR1 TSWWSYY, CDR2 QGS. There are 21 residues in the CDR3. The CDR3 DNA is TGTGCTCTTGGGGAACAAACCCGGGAGGGTGTGTGGGATACGCACACCGATAAACCCATCTTT. This codes for CALGEQTREGVWDTHTDKPIF.

With regard to this clone: TCRdb's listed protein matches a much larger clone and diverges from this DNA's translation at residue 12, likely through a read error; the protein shown comes from the DNA. The chain joins TRDV2 to TRDJ1; 11 nucleotides match TRDD3. TCRdb leaves out the J gene; it was filled in here by matching the DNA to germline. Germline V CDR1 and CDR2: GEAIGNYY, EKD. The J segment lost 0 bases and the V segment lost 0 bases, leaving 14 bases of the junction unmatched. The CDR3 is 20 residues long. In DNA form, the CDR3 reads TGTGCCTGTGACACCGTCCAACTACTGGGGGATATGGGGTACACCGATAAACTCATCTTT. This sequence encodes CACDTVQLLGDMGYTDKLIF.

This clone was detected only a few times. With only one base between it and a far larger clone, this is likely a read error. Additional DNA sequences in this sample encode the identical CDR3. The J gene is TRDJ1, the V gene TRDV1; TRDD3 aligns across 13 bases. Germline V gene sequence: CDR1 TSWWSYY, CDR2 QGS. The CDR3 spans 24 residues. This chain's CDR3 is CALGDGLPTFFTGGYADPTDKLIF. CDR3 bases: TGTGCTCTTGGGGACGGCCTTCCTACGTTCTTTACTGGGGGATACGCGGACCCCACCGATAAGCTCATCTTT.

As regards this clone: The mismatch at residue 15 between this DNA's translation and the TCRdb protein of a much larger clone likely reflects a read error; the protein shown is translated from the DNA. Other DNA sequences from this sample encode an identical CDR3 as well. The chain joins TRDV1 to TRDJ1, with D possibly being TRDD3 (6 bases). TCRdb does not report a J gene; here it was assigned by matching the DNA to germline references. Germline CDR1 is TSWWSYY and CDR2 is QGS. V was cut by 0 bases and J by 0 bases, with 38 bases left in between. The CDR3 spans 25 residues. As DNA, the CDR3 is TGTGCTCTTGGGGAACTAAAGTCCCTACTCAATCCCCTGTACCGGGGGACCCTTTACACCGATAAACTCATCTTT. Encoded protein: CALGELKSLLNPLYRGTLYTDKLIF.

Within the sample, this clone is medium-sized (0.01 to 0.1%). Distinct nucleotide sequences in the sample also encode this CDR3. V gene TRDV1 combines with J gene TRDJ1; TRDD3 is a possible D gene (6 bases). V gave up 1 base and J gave up 2 bases, with 23 bases separating them. The CDR3 has 19 residues. Germline CDR1 and CDR2: TSWWSYY and QGS. CDR3: CALGEPFPLILGRTDKLIF. As DNA, the CDR3 is TGTGCTCTTGGGGAACCTTTTCCCCTCATACTGGGTCGGACCGATAAACTCATCTTT.

This clone occurred a few times. The translation of this DNA and the TCRdb protein of a much larger clone differ at residue 13, probably owing to a read error; the protein shown here is translated from the DNA. CDR3 loop: CALGEPFPPYTDNLIF. The CDR3 nucleotides read TGTGCTCTTGGAGAGCCTTTTCCTCCTTACACCGATAATCTCATCTTT. V is TRDV1 and J is TRDJ1; TRDD2 is a possible D gene (5 bases). Germline V CDR1 and CDR2: TSWWSYY, QGS. The CDR3 is 16 residues long.

This clone rates as medium-sized. This same CDR3 is encoded by further DNA sequences in the sample. The gene calls are TRDV2 and TRDJ3, with a possible D match to TRDD3 (6 bases). V lost 0 bases, J lost 0 bases, and 23 bases lay in between. The CDR3 loop spans 22 amino acids. Germline lookup yields CDR1 GEAIGNYY and CDR2 EKD. DNA for the CDR3: TGTGCCTGTGACACCGTGCTGGGGACACCGGGTTCCAGCTCCTGGGACACCCGACAGATGTTTTTC. Its protein is CACDTVLGTPGSSSWDTRQMFF.

This clone was counted ten times or more. A far larger clone is just one base off, so this is likely a read error. Other DNA sequences of this sample code for an identical CDR3. The chain recombines TRAV38-2/DV8 with TRDJ1; D unresolved. TCRdb leaves out the J gene; it was filled in here by matching the DNA to germline. The CDR3 covers 17 residues. CDR1 and CDR2 from the germline V gene are TSESDYY and QEAYKQQN. Trimming removed 5 bases at V and 0 bases at J, with 20 bases between. The CDR3 loop is CAYSDRTLHSNTDKLIF. The CDR3 DNA reads TGTGCTTATAGCGACCGAACCCTCCACTCTAACACCGATAAACTCATCTTT.

Turning to this clone: A far larger clone differs by one base, so this is likely a read error. The same CDR3 also results from other DNA sequences found in this sample. The gene calls are TRDV2 and TRDJ1, with TRDD3 matching 13 bases. V was pared by 3 bases and J by 11 bases, with 26 bases of the junction left unmatched. The CDR3 sequence is 20 residues long. CDR1 and CDR2 (germline): GEAIGNYY, EKD. The chain's CDR3 is CACDRNTGGYAERNCGKLIF. In DNA, the CDR3 is TGTGCCTGTGACCGTAATACTGGGGGATACGCTGAGAGGAATTGCGGTAAGCTCATCTTT.

This clone was seen repeatedly, ten times or more. This probably arose from a read error, given a far larger clone one base away. Other DNA sequences in this specimen translate into the identical CDR3. This chain joins TRDV2 and TRDJ1; 10 bases agree with TRDD3. Assignment of the J gene here rests on matching the DNA to germline, because TCRdb gives none. Germline V CDR1 and CDR2: GEAIGNYY, EKD. This CDR3 has 17 amino acids. The CDR3 spells CACDTVGGYADPDKLIF. DNA of the CDR3: TGTGCCTGCGACACCGTAGGGGGATACGCGGATCCCGATAAACTCATCTTT.

In regard to this clone: The protein held in TCRdb is that of a much larger clone and does not match this DNA's translation at residue 5, likely because of a read error; the protein shown is translated from the DNA. The chain is built from TRDV2 and TRDJ1, with 12 positions matching TRDD3. The J gene was not available in TCRdb and was assigned here by matching the DNA to germline segments. Germline V gene sequence: CDR1 GEAIGNYY, CDR2 EKD. The CDR3 loop spans 18 amino acids. The junction had 10 bases not matched to a gene; V was cut back by 3 bases and J by 0 bases. CDR3 amino acids: CACDHLTGGYSDTDKLIF. The DNA for the CDR3 is TGTGCCTGTGACCATTTGACTGGGGGATACTCTGACACCGATAAACTCATCTTT.

A remark on this clone: TCRdb records a much larger clone's protein for this DNA, with a difference at residue 14 that likely arises from a read error; the protein given is the translation of the DNA. The V gene is TRDV1; the J gene was not called. The CDR3 loop spans 15 amino acids. From germline, CDR1 is TSWWSYY and CDR2 QGS. For the CDR3, the DNA is TGTGCTCTTGGGGAACTCCTAGTAGTCCAGGGAAAACTCACCTTT. Translated: CALGELLVVQGKLTF.

This clone was seen a few times. TCRdb attributes to this sequence the protein of a much larger clone, which differs from the DNA translation at residue 7; a read error is likely, and the protein displayed is translated from the DNA. The J gene is TRDJ1, the V gene TRDV2; 10 bases agree with TRDD3. In germline, CDR1 is GEAIGNYY, CDR2 EKD. J lost 4 bases, V lost 1 base, and 14 bases had no gene match. The CDR3 extends over 18 amino acids. CDR3 nucleotides: TGTGCCTGTGACACAACACCCACTGGGGGATGCTTAAACGATAAACTCATCTTT. Amino acid sequence: CACDTTPTGGCLNDKLIF.

With respect to this clone: The protein in TCRdb stems from a much larger clone and differs at residue 16 from this DNA's translation, likely a read error; here the protein is translated from the DNA. The genes are TRDV1 and TRDJ1; 8 positions match TRDD3. This CDR3 spans 22 amino acids. Germline-derived CDR1 and CDR2 are TSWWSYY and QGS. V was pared by 1 base and J by 1 base, with 23 bases of the junction left unmatched. The CDR3 nucleotides are TGTGCTCTTGGGGAACAAGGCCTACGCTGGGGGAAAAAACCCTCTTGCACCGATAAACTCATCTTT. This encodes CALGEQGLRWGKKPSCTDKLIF.

This clone has just a few counts. The TCRdb protein comes from a much larger clone and disagrees with this DNA's translation at residue 17, likely due to a read error; the protein given here is derived from the DNA. The V gene is TRDV1, the J gene TRDJ1, with TRDD3 matching over 12 bases. No J gene is reported in TCRdb; it was inferred here by comparing the DNA with germline. The trim removed 4 bases at V and 4 bases at J, leaving 25 bases unmatched. The CDR3 has 22 amino acids. The V gene's germline CDR1 is TSWWSYY and CDR2 QGS. As DNA, the CDR3 is TGTGCTCTTGGGGGAAGAGCACCCCCTAACTGGGGGATACTCTTCAACATCGATAAACTCATCTTT. Translation: CALGGRAPPNWGILFNIDKLIF.

Notes on this clone: With only one base between it and a far larger clone, this is likely a read error. This same CDR3 is encoded by further DNA sequences in the sample. The chain has TRDV2 and TRDJ1, with 7 bases that match TRDD3. Germline matching of the DNA provided the J gene here, since TCRdb leaves it blank. Germline loops: CDR1 GEAIGNYY, CDR2 EKD. The length of the CDR3 is 19 residues. The CDR3 spells CACDTRRGDKRRYTDKLIF. The CDR3, as DNA: TGTGCCTGCGACACGAGAAGAGGGGATAAAAGGAGGTACACCGATAAACTCATCTTT.

Of note for this clone: For this DNA, TCRdb reports the protein of a much larger clone, which diverges at residue 5, most likely from a read error; the protein presented here is translated directly from the DNA. V gene TRDV1 was called; the J gene was not; the table's D gene call, TRDD3, was not cross checked with the DNA. CDR3 length: 18 amino acids. Germline V gene sequence: CDR1 TSWWSYY, CDR2 QGS. This chain's CDR3 is CALGGLFGPTGFGIKLIF. DNA for the CDR3: TGTGCTCTTGGGGGACTATTTGGTCCTACGGGCTTTGGTATTAAGCTCATCTTT.

This clone was observed a few times. For this DNA, TCRdb reports the protein of a much larger clone, which diverges at residue 6, most likely from a read error; the protein presented here is translated directly from the DNA. The gene calls are TRDV2 and TRDJ1; 10 bases map to TRDD3. TCRdb records no J gene; here it was assigned by comparing the DNA to germline. V shed 1 base and J 0 bases; nucleotides not matched to a gene: 7. The length of the CDR3 is 17 residues. CDR1 and CDR2 from the germline V gene are GEAIGNYY and EKD. The CDR3 loop reads CACDTVTGGFNTDKLIF. CDR3 bases: TGTGCCTGTGACACTGTTACTGGGGGATTTAACACCGATAAACTCATCTTT.

In its sample, this clone was seen a few times. Since a much larger clone is just one base distant, this may be a read error. At the DNA level, this CDR3 is encoded by other sequences in the same sample as well. The V gene is TRDV1, but the J gene lacks a call; the listed D gene, TRDD3, was not tested against the DNA. This CDR3 is 22 amino acids long. Germline V gene data show CDR1 as TSWWSYY and CDR2 as QGS. For the CDR3, the DNA is TGTGCTCTTGGGGAATCCGGAAGAAAGGTTTATGGACTGGGGGATACAACCGATAAGCTCATCTTT. Its protein is CALGESGRKVYGLGDTTDKLIF.

In its sample, this clone was seen many times. TCRdb has a much larger clone's protein, which differs at residue 8 from the translation of this DNA, likely because of a read error; what is shown is the protein translated from the DNA. The chain is built from TRDV2 and TRDJ1; D gene uncertain. The germline CDR1 and CDR2 sequences are GEAIGNYY and EKD. This CDR3 comprises 14 residues. With 3 bases removed from V and 2 bases from J, the gap between germline ends came to 12 bases. The CDR3 nucleotides are TGTGCCTGTGACGTTCTTACTAGGACCGATAAACTCATCTTT. It yields the protein CACDVLTRTDKLIF.

This clone was detected a few times. A far larger clone is a single base away, which makes a read error likely. Other DNA sequences in the sample encode the same CDR3. The genes are TRDV1 and TRDJ4, with 12 bases fitting TRDD3. TCRdb carries no J gene annotation; the J gene was assigned here by matching the DNA with germline. J lost 6 bases, V lost 4 bases, and 18 bases had no gene match. CDR1 and CDR2 from the germline V gene are TSWWSYY and QGS. The CDR3 consists of 18 residues. CDR3 in DNA: TGTGCTCTTGGGGGGAAAACCTCCGGCTGGGGGATACGCGGGACCCTGATCTTT. Residues: CALGGKTSGWGIRGTLIF.